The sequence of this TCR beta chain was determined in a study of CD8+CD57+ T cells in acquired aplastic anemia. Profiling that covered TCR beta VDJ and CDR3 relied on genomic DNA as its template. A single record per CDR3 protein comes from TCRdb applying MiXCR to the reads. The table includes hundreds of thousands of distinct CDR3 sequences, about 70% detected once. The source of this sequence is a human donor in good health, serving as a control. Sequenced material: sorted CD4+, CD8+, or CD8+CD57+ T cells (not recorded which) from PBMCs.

The CDR3: CASSGEMAGGYEQYF. Here the CDR3 DNA reads TGTGCCAGCAGCGGGGAAATGGCGGGGGGCTACGAGCAGTACTTC. The gene calls are TRBV5-4 and TRBJ2-7; TRBD2 agrees at 8 bases. The CDR3 runs to 15 residues. V gave up 4 bases and J gave up 3 bases; unmatched junction bases: 9. Germline loops: CDR1 SGHNT, CDR2 YYREEE (reference sequence).